Sequencing of this T cell receptor beta chain was carried out in a study of blood T cell repertoires in COVID-19. There are 16 residues in the CDR3. V lost 2 bases and J 0 bases, leaving 12 bases between the germline ends. Germline CDR1 is MDHEN and CDR2 is SYDVKM. In the authors' methods: Nucleated cell counts were estimated from reference gene primer amplification. Assay used: immunoSEQ multiplex PCR; TCRdb lists only in-frame clones, some missing. Clone size and the V and J calls come from that table; the DNA yielded D and trimming. The sample holds approximately 150,000 clones, roughly 88% seen once.

Sequencing was carried out using peripheral blood. This clonotype originated in a man between 60 and 70 years old with active or convalescent COVID-19. The V and J genes are TRBV28 and TRBJ2-3; D perhaps matches TRBD2 (5 bases). DNA of the CDR3: TGTGCCAGCAGTTTACCTCTGGGCGGGAGCACAGATACGCAGTATTTT. Protein: CASSLPLGGSTDTQYF.